This paragraph covers one T cell receptor beta chain sequence. Antigen unknown. Use of 60 Vbeta and 13 Jbeta primers characterized the PCR. The assay was immunoSEQ multiplex PCR, and TCRdb's table has in-frame clones only and misses some. This table has 150,000 to 200,000 clones, about 75% appearing once. Trimming took 6 bases from V and 4 from J, leaving 17 bases between them. Per germline, CDR1 MNHEY and CDR2 SVGAGI. The CDR3 extends over 15 amino acids. The data originate from a study of cytomegalovirus exposure and HLA in healthy donors. Study in general: Within an early data release were about 85 million unique TCRs drawn from HLA-typed donors.

Regarding the study as a whole: Apparent HLA restriction characterized most CMV-associated TCR beta chains in a later analysis.

Sequencing was performed on PBMCs. V usage is TRBV6-5 and J usage is TRBJ2-3; D is perhaps TRBD1 (6 bases). This receptor was identified in a male donor in good health and CMV-seropositive. CDR3 bases: TGTGCCAGCAGAAGACGGCCCCAGGGGCCAGATACGCAGTATTTT. Residues: CASRRRPQGPDTQYF.